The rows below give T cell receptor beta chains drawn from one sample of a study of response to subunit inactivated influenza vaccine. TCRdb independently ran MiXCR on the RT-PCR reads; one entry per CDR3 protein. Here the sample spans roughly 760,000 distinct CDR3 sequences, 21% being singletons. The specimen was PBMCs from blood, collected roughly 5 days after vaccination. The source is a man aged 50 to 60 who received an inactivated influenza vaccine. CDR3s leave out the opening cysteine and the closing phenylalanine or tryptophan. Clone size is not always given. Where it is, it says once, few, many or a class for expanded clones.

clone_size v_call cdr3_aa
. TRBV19 ASSAQTGWRTEAF
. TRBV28 ASTGSFDEQY
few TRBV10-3 ATAGQGGLNEQF
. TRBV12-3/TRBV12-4 ASSLDPKGNYGYT
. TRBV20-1 SARQGSMNTEAF
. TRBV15 ATSRVLAGSGNEQF
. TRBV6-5 ASSYSMGGTSHTGELF
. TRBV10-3 AISESTAYEQY
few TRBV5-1 ASSPSGGGNTEAF
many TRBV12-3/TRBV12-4 ASGGPNEKLF
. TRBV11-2 ASSVDLLNTGELF
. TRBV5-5 ASSLSTVPNGQF
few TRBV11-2 ASSLVWQGAEAF
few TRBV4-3 ASSHTGGSQETQY